A single sample gave rise to the 16 T cell receptor beta chains below, sequenced in a study of graft-versus-host responses after intestinal transplantation. Assay: immunoSEQ multiplex PCR; the TCRdb copy retains only in-frame clones and omits some. The sample holds some 96,000 clones; roughly 87% are singletons and the top ten take roughly 0.97%. These receptors' antigens are unknown. Here the sequenced sample was unstimulated CD4+ T cells sorted from spleen or lymph node cells, taken before transplant. These receptors were obtained from a human donor who was the organ donor for an intestinal transplant.

The chain combines TRBV5-8 with TRBJ1-1; D ambiguous. Between the trimmed V and J ends, which lost 1 base and 3 bases, there was a span of 19 bases. Germline V gives CDR1 SGHTS, CDR2 YDEGEE. CDR3 length: 17 residues. The DNA of the CDR3 is TGTGCCAGCAGCTTGTTCCGAGAAAACATAAGGGACACTGAAGCTTTCTTT. It yields the protein CASSLFRENIRDTEAFF. Using reference TRBV5-8 and TRBJ1-1 for the parts outside the CDR3, the full variable domain is EAGVTQSPTHLIKTRGQQATLRCSPISGHTSVYWYQQALGLGLQFLLWYDEGEERNRGNFPPRFSGRQFPNYSSELNVNALELEDSALYLCASSLFRENIRDTEAFFGQGTRLTVV.

The gene calls are TRBV5-4 and TRBJ2-7; D possibly corresponds to TRBD2 (6 bases). This CDR3 has 13 residues. V dropped 4 bases and J dropped 1 base, with 9 bases sitting between them. Germline V gives CDR1 SGHNT, CDR2 YYREEE (reference sequence). The CDR3, as DNA: TGTGCCAGCAGCGGGACTGCGTCCTACGAGCAGTACTTC. Translated, it gives CASSGTASYEQYF. Full variable domain (remainder filled in from reference TRBV5-4 and TRBJ2-7): ETGVTQSPTHLIKTRGQQVTLRCSSQSGHNTVSWYQQALGQGPQFIFQYYREEENGRGNFPPRFSGLQFPNYSSELNVNALELDDSALYLCASSGTASYEQYFGPGTRLTVT.

V and J are TRBV6-6 and TRBJ1-5, with D uncertain. The germline V gene has CDR1 MNHNY and CDR2 SVGAGI (reference sequence). The CDR3 covers 15 residues. V lost 2 bases to trimming and J lost 3 bases, with 11 bases between them. CDR3 protein: CASSYKGSYNQPQHF. DNA of the CDR3: TGTGCCAGCAGTTACAAGGGCAGCTACAATCAGCCCCAGCATTTT.

The chain combines TRBV23-1 with TRBJ1-5, with a tentative D call TRBD1 (5 bases). TRBV23-1 has ORF status, its function being uncertain. V was cut by 7 bases and J by 9 bases, with 22 bases left in between. The CDR3 covers 15 residues. CDR3 sequence: CASKHGTVWEGPQHF. CDR3 nucleotides: TGCGCCAGCAAACACGGGACGGTATGGGAGGGGCCCCAGCATTTT.

In DNA form, the CDR3 reads TGCGCCAGCAGTGAACAGGGGGGGAACGAGCAGTACTTC. It encodes CASSEQGGNEQYF. V usage is TRBV10-2 and J usage is TRBJ2-7, with D tentatively TRBD1 (8 bases). Germline V CDR1 and CDR2: WSHSY, SAAADI. CDR3 length: 13 amino acids. Trimming took off 3 bases at V and 5 bases at J, with 11 bases between the two ends.

The V and J genes are TRBV5-1 and TRBJ2-2, with D maybe TRBD1 (6 bases). Germline V CDR1 and CDR2: SGHRS, YFSETQ. This CDR3 is built from 15 residues. The V end lost 4 bases, the J end lost 0 bases, and 10 bases lay between the germline ends. CDR3: CASSPGTSNTGELFF. The CDR3 nucleotides read TGCGCCAGCAGCCCGGGGACATCGAACACCGGGGAGCTGTTTTTT.

CDR3: CASSQPSRQGRAFF. The CDR3, as DNA: TGTGCCAGCAGCCAACCCTCGCGGCAGGGAAGAGCTTTCTTT. The V gene is TRBV28, the J gene TRBJ1-1; a possible D gene is TRBD1 (5 bases). CDR1 MDHEN and CDR2 SYDVKM come from the germline V gene. The V end lost 6 bases, the J end lost 10 bases, and 21 bases lay between the germline ends. The CDR3 sequence is 14 residues long. Complete variable domain (other parts from reference TRBV28 and TRBJ1-1): DVKVTQSSRYLVKRTGEKVFLECVQDMDHENMFWYRQDPGLGLRLIYFSYDVKMKEKGDIPEGYSVSREKKERFSLILESASTNQTSMYLCASSQPSRQGRAFFGQGTRLTVV.

The CDR3 sequence is CASTSPLGAGGPRELFF. The CDR3 bases are TGTGCCAGCACCAGTCCCCTAGGAGCGGGGGGGCCGCGGGAGCTGTTTTTT. The J gene is TRBJ2-2, the V gene TRBV28, with TRBD2 identical over 10 bases. The CDR3 has 17 amino acids. The germline V gene has CDR1 MDHEN and CDR2 SYDVKM. The V segment lost 7 bases and the J segment 9 bases; nucleotides outside the gene matches: 17.

This clone was observed once. V gene TRBV5-1 combines with J gene TRBJ1-2, with TRBD1 as a possible D gene (5 bases). This CDR3 is built from 17 residues. Per germline, CDR1 SGHRS and CDR2 YFSETQ. The V gene lost 0 bases and the J gene lost 2 bases, with 17 bases spanning the gap. CDR3 sequence reads: CASSLDPGTGINYGYTF. DNA of the CDR3: TGCGCCAGCAGCTTGGATCCAGGGACTGGGATAAACTATGGCTACACCTTC.

This chain uses TRBV10-3 with TRBJ1-1; no firm D call. Germline V lookup: CDR1 ENHRY, CDR2 SYGVKD. V was shortened by 3 bases and J by 4 bases, with 15 bases between the two germline ends. The CDR3 loop spans 15 amino acids. Here the CDR3 reads CAISDIGRRGTEAFF. As DNA, the CDR3 is TGTGCCATCAGTGACATCGGGAGGCGTGGCACTGAAGCTTTCTTT.

The gene calls are TRBV5-1 and TRBJ2-2; the D is unclear. V was cut by 0 bases and J by 1 base, with 19 bases left in between. The CDR3 is 19 residues long. The germline gives CDR1 SGHRS, CDR2 YFSETQ. CDR3 DNA: TGCGCCAGCAGCTTGGAGGCCGACACATTGCGTTGGAACACCGGGGAGCTGTTTTTT. Translation: CASSLEADTLRWNTGELFF.

This clone has a handful of counts. The chain couples TRBV18 to TRBJ2-3; 8 nucleotides line up with TRBD2. The ends lost 6 bases at V and 3 bases at J; junction bases unmatched: 11. The CDR3 contains 16 residues. Germline V gives CDR1 KGHSH, CDR2 LQKENI. The CDR3 protein is CASSQVAGGRTDTQYF. DNA for the CDR3: TGTGCCAGCTCGCAGGTGGCGGGGGGCAGAACAGATACGCAGTATTTT.

This clone was counted between two and nine times. This chain joins TRBV28 and TRBJ1-6, with D tentatively TRBD1 (5 bases). CDR3 length: 15 amino acids. V lost 4 bases, J lost 0 bases, and 7 bases lay in between. Looked up from germline, CDR1 is MDHEN and CDR2 is SYDVKM. The CDR3 reads CASSYRSSYNSPLHF. The CDR3 DNA sequence: TGTGCCAGCAGTTACAGGAGCTCCTATAATTCACCCCTCCACTTT.

The table lists this clone with a count of one. The V call is TRBV5-1, the J call TRBJ1-2, with TRBD1 as a possible D gene (6 bases). V dropped 1 base and J dropped 4 bases, with 11 bases sitting between them. Germline loops: CDR1 SGHRS, CDR2 YFSETQ. The length of the CDR3 is 14 residues. CDR3 region: CASSLTQGGYGYTF. DNA of the CDR3: TGCGCCAGCAGCTTGACACAGGGTGGCTATGGCTACACCTTC.

The V gene is TRBV5-1, the J gene TRBJ1-4; a possible D gene is TRBD1 (5 bases). V was clipped by 0 bases and J by 6 bases, with 12 bases between them. The CDR3 covers 15 residues. Germline V gene sequence: CDR1 SGHRS, CDR2 YFSETQ. Here the CDR3 reads CASSLAAGGDEKLFF. The CDR3 DNA is TGCGCCAGCAGCTTGGCAGCGGGGGGAGATGAAAAACTGTTTTTT.

A remark on this clone: One junction end does not reproduce the germline sequence, and a read error may be involved. J is TRBJ1-2 and V is TRBV7-6, with 10 bases identical to TRBD1. The CDR3 length is 14 residues. CDR1 and CDR2 (germline): SGHVS, FNYEAQ. CDR3 nucleotide sequence: TGTGCCAGCAGCCCCGGGACAGGGGACTATGACTACACCTTC. Translated, it gives CASSPGTGDYDYTF.